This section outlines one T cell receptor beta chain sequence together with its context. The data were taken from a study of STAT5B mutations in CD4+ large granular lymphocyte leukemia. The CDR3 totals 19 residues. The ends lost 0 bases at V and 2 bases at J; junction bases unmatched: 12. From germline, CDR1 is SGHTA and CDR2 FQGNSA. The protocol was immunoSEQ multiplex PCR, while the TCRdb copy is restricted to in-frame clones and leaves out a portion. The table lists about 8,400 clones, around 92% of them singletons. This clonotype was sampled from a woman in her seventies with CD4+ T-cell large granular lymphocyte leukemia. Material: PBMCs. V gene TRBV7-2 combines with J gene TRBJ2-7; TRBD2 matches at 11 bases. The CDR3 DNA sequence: TGTGCCAGCAGCTTAGCGTCAGGACTAGCGGGCGCCCGACCCTACGAGCAGTACTTC. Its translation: CASSLASGLAGARPYEQYF.